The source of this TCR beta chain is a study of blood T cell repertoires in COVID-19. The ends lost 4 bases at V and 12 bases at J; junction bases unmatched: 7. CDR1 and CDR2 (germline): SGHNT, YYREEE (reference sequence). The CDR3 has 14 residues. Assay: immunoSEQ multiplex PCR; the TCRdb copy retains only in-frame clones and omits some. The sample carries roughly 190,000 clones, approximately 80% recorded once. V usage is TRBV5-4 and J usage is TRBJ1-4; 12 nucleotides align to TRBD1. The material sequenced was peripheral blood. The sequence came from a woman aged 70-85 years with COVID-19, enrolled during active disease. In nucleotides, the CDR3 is TGTGCCAGCAGCCTTGGGACAGGGGGCGCGGAACTGTTTTTT. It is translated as CASSLGTGGAELFF.